The next 7 T cell receptor beta chains were all read from a single sample in a study of cytomegalovirus exposure and HLA in healthy donors (dated by TCRdb to the late 2010s). The method behind the library was the immunoSEQ multiplex PCR assay. The multiplex PCR relied on a mix of 60 forward primers for TCR Vbeta segments and 13 reverse primers for TCR Jbeta segments. TCRdb took this table from immuneACCESS and kept in-frame rearrangements with V and J called. Such tables lack part of the clones; where checked against another copy, unresolved V genes explain under half of the gap, and the rest is unexplained. The sample data list 210,000 or so clones, and approximately 82% of these were observed just once. The top ten hold approximately 0.63% of the sample. Material for sequencing was PBMCs. The receptor source for this set is a man between 18 and 35 years old in good health and CMV-seronegative.

As to this clone: Other nucleotide sequences in the sample specify the same CDR3. The rearrangement uses TRBV5-1 and TRBJ2-5; 7 bases are shared with TRBD2. The ends lost 4 bases at V and 1 base at J; junction bases unmatched: 4. There are 14 residues in the CDR3. Per germline, CDR1 SGHRS and CDR2 YFSETQ. The CDR3 DNA sequence: TGCGCCAGCAGCCTAGCGGCACTCCAAGAGACCCAGTACTTC. Its translation is CASSLAALQETQYF.

A few counts support this clone. This chain connects TRBV7-9 to TRBJ1-2, with D perhaps TRBD1 (5 bases). Germline V gene sequence: CDR1 SEHNR, CDR2 FQNEAQ (reference sequence). There are 13 residues in the CDR3. V lost 1 base and J 8 bases, leaving 11 bases between the germline ends. CDR3 DNA: TGTGCCAGCAGCTTAGACCAGGGTGACGGCTACACCTTC. Protein: CASSLDQGDGYTF.

The genes are TRBV10-1 and TRBJ1-1; TRBD1 might be the D (5 bases). The CDR3 length is 12 residues. The V end lost 8 bases, the J end lost 0 bases, and 7 bases lay between the germline ends. The germline V gene encodes CDR1 WNHNN and CDR2 SYGVQD (reference sequence). The CDR3: CASDSLNTEAFF. The CDR3 nucleotides are TGCGCCAGCGACAGCTTGAACACTGAAGCTTTCTTT.

The chain links TRBV6-5 to TRBJ2-7, with 8 bases aligning to TRBD1. V was clipped by 2 bases and J by 3 bases; unmatched bases: 3. The length of the CDR3 is 14 residues. Per the germline V gene, CDR1 is MNHEY and CDR2 is SVGAGI. Written as DNA, the CDR3 is TGTGCCAGCAGTTACCCGGACAGGGTCTACGAGCAGTACTTC. It specifies CASSYPDRVYEQYF.

The rearrangement joins TRBV5-1 to TRBJ1-4; D uncertain. Germline CDR1 and CDR2: SGHRS and YFSETQ. CDR3 length: 13 amino acids. Trimming stripped 4 bases from V and 7 bases from J, with 11 bases between. CDR3 coding DNA: TGCGCCAGCAGCAAAGGAGTACGTGAAAAACTGTTTTTT. Its translation: CASSKGVREKLFF.

The chain carries TRBV2 and TRBJ2-1, with D hard to call. Trimming left V 8 bases short and J 12 bases short, with 5 bases between. The CDR3 is 8 residues long. Germline V gene data show CDR1 as SNHLY and CDR2 as FYNNEI. This CDR3 is CASSGQFF. The CDR3 DNA follows: TGTGCCAGCTCCGGGCAGTTCTTC.

The V call is TRBV30, the J call TRBJ2-3; 12 bases fit TRBD2. V lost 4 bases, J lost 5 bases, and 4 bases stayed unmatched. Germline V gives CDR1 GTSNPN, CDR2 SVGIG (reference sequence). The CDR3 is 14 amino acids. CDR3 residues: CAWTPGLAGDTQYF. DNA of the CDR3: TGTGCCTGGACCCCGGGACTAGCGGGAGATACGCAGTATTTT.